This T cell receptor (beta chain) was retrieved from a study of neoadjuvant nivolumab and ipilimumab in lung cancer. General study results and limits: Higher pretherapy blood TCR richness went with higher resected-tumor richness. TCR clonality did not significantly correlate with pathologic tumor regression. TCR sequencing covered a small number of samples. Only two of four nivolumab-treated tumors gained richness and clonality by surgery.

Data came from immunoSEQ multiplex PCR; TCRdb stores just in-frame clones and leaves some out. Here the sample spans about 29,000 clones, about 78% being singletons. This CDR3 has 12 amino acids. Germline loops: CDR1 SNHLY, CDR2 FYNNEI. V lost 10 bases and J lost 10, with 19 bases in between. Of note for this clone: Its antigen is not known.

This sequence originates from an adult with non-small cell lung cancer. The sample was tumor tissue, taken after neoadjuvant nivolumab, alone or with ipilimumab, at or shortly before surgery. V usage is TRBV2 and J usage is TRBJ1-1; D gene unclear. CDR3 coding DNA: TGTGCCACCACGGATCTGGGAAGCGGAGCTTTCTTT. Protein product: CATTDLGSGAFF.